This record covers a single T cell receptor beta chain. Antigen: not known. The sample originates from a study of CXCR3-negative and CXCR3-positive naive CD8 T cells. Turning to the study itself: Each library gave roughly 1.5 +/- 0.3 million of approximately 150 million TRB reads.

The CDR3 spans 16 residues. Per germline, CDR1 SGHTA and CDR2 FQGNSA. The sorting of each CD8+ T cell subset was done in triplicate, at over 250,000 cells each. 5' RACE that incorporated UMI labels was used to prepare the TRB cDNA libraries. With the 5' RACE reads reprocessed, TCRdb shows one record per CDR3 protein and no DNA. The sample holds fewer than 90,000 distinct CDR3 sequences. Regarding the study as a whole: Greater hydrophobicity was found in TRB CDR3s of CXCR3-positive naive cells than of CXCR3-negative naive cells. Naive CXCR3-negative cells resembled naive CXCR3-positive cells in TRBV-TRBJ usage; memory cells differed.

V usage is TRBV7-2 and J usage is TRBJ2-7; TCRdb indicates TRBD2, and absent DNA this call remains unverified. This clonotype was obtained from a human donor in good health. Some clones in this sample may be carry-over from other donors' samples. The sequenced sample was naive CXCR3- CD8+ T cells from blood. Subset denoted: CD45RO-CCR7+CD27+CD95- naive CD8+ T cells lacking CXCR3 (TNR3-). The CDR3 loop is CASSLLASGGTYEQYF.